This is a list of T cell receptor beta chains from one sample in a study of blood T cell repertoires in COVID-19. Produced via immunoSEQ multiplex PCR; TCRdb's table is partial and in-frame only. The data show hundreds of thousands of clones, nearly 90% seen once. Sequenced input: peripheral blood. These receptors were collected from a man aged 18 to 29 with COVID-19, enrolled during active disease. Both conserved end residues are part of each CDR3. A D gene is named only where the DNA matches it firmly. Size is stated for part of the rows, as once, few or many counts, or as a class when the clone is expanded.

CDR3aa,CDR3nt,abundance,v_gene,j_gene,d_gene
CASRGGNTGELFF,TGTGCCAGTAGAGGGGGGAACACCGGGGAGCTGTTTTTT,NA,TRBV19,TRBJ2-2,NA
CASSYSRGELFF,TGTGCCAGCAGCTACTCGAGGGGGGAGCTGTTTTTT,NA,TRBV7-8,TRBJ2-2,NA
CASTPGVFRTDTQYF,TGTGCCAGCACCCCAGGGGTTTTTCGTACAGATACGCAGTATTTT,NA,TRBV6-2/TRBV6-3,TRBJ2-3,NA
CASSVGARVYTGELFF,TGTGCCAGCAGCGTAGGTGCGAGGGTGTACACCGGGGAGCTGTTTTTT,NA,TRBV9,TRBJ2-2,NA
CASSTTRGETQYF,TGTGCCAGCAGCACGACTAGAGGAGAGACCCAGTACTTC,NA,TRBV27,TRBJ2-5,NA
CSVGQGSNYGYTF,TGCAGCGTTGGACAGGGTAGTAACTATGGCTACACCTTC,few,TRBV29-1,TRBJ1-2,TRBD1
CASSLGVNTEAFF,TGTGCCAGCAGCTTGGGAGTAAACACTGAAGCTTTCTTT,NA,TRBV12-3/TRBV12-4,TRBJ1-1,NA
CASSPIQGAVVNSPLHF,TGTGCCAGCTCACCAATTCAGGGGGCCGTAGTGAATTCACCCCTCCACTTT,NA,TRBV18,TRBJ1-6,TRBD1
CASSLVAGAPTDTQYF,TGTGCCAGCAGCTTGGTTGCGGGAGCCCCCACAGATACGCAGTATTTT,NA,TRBV5-4,TRBJ2-3,TRBD2
CASSYSRRGGDTQYF,TGTGCCAGCAGTTACTCGAGACGCGGGGGGGATACGCAGTATTTT,NA,TRBV6-5,TRBJ2-3,TRBD2
CASSPGQGYNEQFF,TGTGCCAGCAGCCCCGGACAGGGTTACAATGAGCAGTTCTTC,once,TRBV5-4,TRBJ2-1,TRBD1
CATTVGGTEAFF,TGTGCCACCACGGTCGGGGGCACTGAAGCTTTCTTT,NA,TRBV19,TRBJ1-1,NA
CASSWGTSEGNTIYF,TGTGCCAGCAGTTGGGGGACATCGGAGGGAAACACCATATATTTT,once,TRBV6-5,TRBJ1-3,NA
CASSGQARPSAQHF,TGTGCCAGTAGTGGGCAGGCTCGGCCGAGTGCCCAGCATTTT,NA,TRBV19,TRBJ1-5,NA
CASSIQFSNQPQHF,TGTGCCAGTAGTATTCAGTTTAGCAATCAGCCCCAGCATTTT,NA,TRBV19,TRBJ1-5,NA
CSVRLAGGQTGELFF,TGCAGCGTTCGACTAGCGGGGGGGCAAACCGGGGAGCTGTTTTTT,NA,TRBV29-1,TRBJ2-2,TRBD2
CASSHRTSGAYEQYF,TGTGCCAGCAGCCACAGGACTAGCGGAGCCTACGAGCAGTACTTC,NA,TRBV7-6,TRBJ2-7,TRBD2
CASSQGWTSPLTDTQYF,TGTGCCAGCAGCCAAGGCTGGACTAGCCCCCTCACAGATACGCAGTATTTT,NA,TRBV3-1/TRBV3-2,TRBJ2-3,TRBD2
CASSDRVEEKLFF,TGTGCCAGCAGCGACAGGGTTGAGGAAAAACTGTTTTTT,NA,TRBV19,TRBJ1-4,TRBD1
CASSLGTSGPVDF,TGTGCCAGCAGCCTAGGGACTAGCGGTCCCGTAGACTTC,NA,TRBV3-1/TRBV3-2,TRBJ2-5,TRBD2
CASSQDQGWGPADTGELFF,TGTGCCAGCAGCCAAGATCAAGGTTGGGGGCCGGCGGACACCGGGGAGCTGTTTTTT,NA,TRBV4-2,TRBJ2-2,NA
CASSLQGDTEAFF,TGTGCCAGCAGTCTCCAAGGGGACACTGAAGCTTTCTTT,NA,TRBV6-5,TRBJ1-1,NA
CAWSAPTSLINTIYF,TGTGCCTGGAGTGCCCCGACTAGCCTAATAAACACCATATATTTT,once,TRBV30,TRBJ1-3,NA
CASSAFGTSGLAKNIQYF,TGTGCCAGCAGTGCGTTTGGGACTAGCGGGCTAGCCAAAAACATTCAGTACTTC,NA,TRBV25-1,TRBJ2-4,TRBD2
CASSRTSGTALYEQYF,TGTGCCAGCAGTCGAACTTCCGGGACAGCGCTCTACGAGCAGTACTTC,NA,TRBV6-6,TRBJ2-7,TRBD1
CASINRGGITEAFF,TGTGCCAGCATTAACAGGGGCGGAATCACTGAAGCTTTCTTT,NA,TRBV6-5,TRBJ1-1,TRBD1
CASSLVLIHGGAGETQYF,TGTGCCAGCAGCTTAGTTTTGATCCACGGGGGGGCTGGGGAGACCCAGTACTTC,NA,TRBV7-2,TRBJ2-5,TRBD2
CASSLVGGFTDTQYF,TGCGCCAGCAGCTTGGTAGGGGGCTTCACAGATACGCAGTATTTT,NA,TRBV5-1,TRBJ2-3,TRBD1
CASSLEAGGPQETQYF,TGTGCCAGCAGTTTGGAAGCGGGGGGACCCCAAGAGACCCAGTACTTC,NA,TRBV27,TRBJ2-5,TRBD2
CASSRTSGGPDRKDTQYF,TGTGCCAGCAGCCGTACTAGCGGGGGGCCCGACCGCAAAGATACGCAGTATTTT,NA,TRBV11-2,TRBJ2-3,TRBD2
CTSSQVVNLDRGESYGYTF,TGCACCAGCAGCCAAGTAGTCAACCTCGACAGGGGTGAAAGCTATGGCTACACCTTC,NA,TRBV1,TRBJ1-2,NA
CASSREYNQPQHF,TGTGCCAGCAGCAGGGAATACAATCAGCCCCAGCATTTT,NA,TRBV27,TRBJ1-5,NA
CATSRDLRLAGGTGELFF,TGTGCCACCAGCAGAGATTTGCGACTAGCGGGAGGCACCGGGGAGCTGTTTTTT,NA,TRBV15,TRBJ2-2,TRBD2
CASSMGDRGYEQYF,TGTGCCAGTAGTATGGGTGACAGGGGCTACGAGCAGTACTTC,once,TRBV19,TRBJ2-7,TRBD1
CASSLGDIYYGYTF,TGTGCCAGCAGCTTAGGGGACATCTACTATGGCTACACCTTC,NA,TRBV7-2,TRBJ1-2,NA
CASSPEGDEQFF,TGTGCCAGTAGTCCCGAAGGAGATGAGCAGTTCTTC,NA,TRBV19,TRBJ2-1,NA
CATSNSDFSYNEQFF,TGTGCCACCAGTAATAGCGACTTCAGCTACAATGAGCAGTTCTTC,NA,TRBV24-1,TRBJ2-1,NA
CASKKEAYGYTF,TGTGCCAGCAAGAAAGAGGCCTATGGCTACACCTTC,NA,TRBV6-5,TRBJ1-2,NA
CASSPEQGRGYEQYF,TGTGCCAGCTCACCGGAACAGGGTAGGGGCTACGAGCAGTACTTC,NA,TRBV18,TRBJ2-7,NA